These T cell receptor beta chains were read from a single sample in a study. Clones were read by immunoSEQ multiplex PCR, and TCRdb kept only the in-frame ones, dropping some. The sample has around 49,000 clones, about 92% seen once. Sequenced input: PBMCs. The source is a man aged 40-49 years with rheumatoid arthritis. CDR3s include the opening cysteine and the closing phenylalanine or tryptophan.

V,J,CDR3
TRBV4-3,TRBJ1-4,CASSPTQVATNEKLFF
TRBV5-6,TRBJ2-3,CASSWSETDTQYF
TRBV24-1,TRBJ2-5,CATTETSDQETQYF
TRBV25-1,TRBJ2-3,CASEGGLATDTQYF
TRBV13,TRBJ2-2,CASSLDGPQPTTGELFF
TRBV30,TRBJ2-2,CAGASNTGELFF
TRBV20-1,TRBJ2-1,CSASSGTSSNEQFF
TRBV19,TRBJ1-1,CASSPLVNTEAFF
TRBV9,TRBJ1-2,CASSALDFRDGGYTF
TRBV12-3/TRBV12-4,TRBJ2-5,CASRPGLEETQYF
TRBV29-1,TRBJ2-3,CSARTDPDTQYF
TRBV27,TRBJ1-1,CASSRGLNTEAFF
TRBV10-1,TRBJ1-1,CASSESGRGTEAFF
TRBV6-6,TRBJ2-3,CASTIKDTQYF
TRBV6-6,TRBJ2-2,CASSSLGLAGAGELFF
TRBV4-2,TRBJ1-4,CASSASQGTTNEKLFF
TRBV7-7,TRBJ2-7,CASSEGTGGVYEQYF
TRBV10-3,TRBJ1-4,CAISAGQPNEKLFF
TRBV10-3,TRBJ2-7,CAIREGGGHEQYF
TRBV30,TRBJ2-7,CAWSGTSGAYEQYF
TRBV4-1,TRBJ1-2,CASSPTVNYGYTF
TRBV11-2,TRBJ1-3,CASSFPSGGRGNTIYF
TRBV19,TRBJ1-1,CASSILGGAEAFF
TRBV30,TRBJ2-3,CAWTSGAYTSTDTQYF
TRBV4-3,TRBJ1-4,CASSQDSYGRPEKLFF
TRBV28,TRBJ1-2,CASSLKVYGYTF
TRBV29-1,TRBJ1-5,CSVGGINSNQPQHF